This T cell receptor (beta chain) was found in a study of Ad26.COV2.S vaccination and SARS-CoV-2 variants. Study background: A participant enrolled in the COV1001 Ad26.COV2.S trial arm provided the sample. Study outcomes and limitations: In vaccinated individuals, spike-specific CD8+ and CD4+ T cell responses reportedly displayed substantial breadth.

The treatment here: about 20 received Ad26.COV2.S at low or high dose, single or two shots; several received placebo; per-sample allocation not given. Material that was analyzed had been drawn on day 63 after the first vaccine or placebo injection. What was given as vaccine was an Ad26 vector encoding Wuhan-strain SARS-CoV-2 spike. As for this clone: Its antigen is as yet unknown.

The J segment lost 0 bases and the V segment lost 5 bases, leaving 5 bases of the junction unmatched. CDR1 and CDR2 from the germline V gene are LNHDA and SQIVND (reference sequence). The CDR3 has 16 amino acids. The table came from immunoSEQ multiplex PCR; TCRdb's copy has only in-frame clones and leaves some out. The sample yields about 320,000 clones, 85% to 90% seen once. This clonotype originated in a person between 18 and 65 years old who received the Ad26.COV2.S COVID-19 vaccine or a placebo. Sequencing used peripheral blood, obtained in a trial of Ad26.COV2.S vaccine versus placebo. The V and J genes are TRBV19 and TRBJ2-3, with 10 bases fitting TRBD2. The CDR3 coding sequence is TGTGCCAGTAGTGTCACTAGCGGGATCAGCACAGATACGCAGTATTTT. Translating it yields CASSVTSGISTDTQYF. Looking up the rest from reference TRBV19 and TRBJ2-3 gives the full variable domain: DGGITQSPKYLFRKEGQNVTLSCEQNLNHDAMYWYRQDPGQGLRLIYYSQIVNDFQKGDIAEGYSVSREKKESFPLTVTSAQKNPTAFYLCASSVTSGISTDTQYFGPGTRLTVL.